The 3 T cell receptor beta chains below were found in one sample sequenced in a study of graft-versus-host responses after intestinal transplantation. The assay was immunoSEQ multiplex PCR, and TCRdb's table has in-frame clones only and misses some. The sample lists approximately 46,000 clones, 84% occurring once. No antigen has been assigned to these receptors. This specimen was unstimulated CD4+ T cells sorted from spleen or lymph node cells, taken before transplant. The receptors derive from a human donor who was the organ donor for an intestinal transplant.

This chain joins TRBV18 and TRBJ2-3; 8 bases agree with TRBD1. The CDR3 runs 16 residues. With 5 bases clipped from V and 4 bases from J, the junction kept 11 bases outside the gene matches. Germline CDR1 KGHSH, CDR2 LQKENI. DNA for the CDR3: TGTGCCAGCTCAAGGACCCCCGACAGGGGATCAGATACGCAGTATTTT. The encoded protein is CASSRTPDRGSDTQYF.

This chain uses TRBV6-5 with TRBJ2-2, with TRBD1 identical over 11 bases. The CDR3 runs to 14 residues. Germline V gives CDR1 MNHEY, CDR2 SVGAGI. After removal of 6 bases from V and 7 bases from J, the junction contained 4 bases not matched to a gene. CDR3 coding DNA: TGTGCCAGCAGACCGGGACAGGGGGGCGGGGAGCTGTTTTTT. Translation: CASRPGQGGGELFF.

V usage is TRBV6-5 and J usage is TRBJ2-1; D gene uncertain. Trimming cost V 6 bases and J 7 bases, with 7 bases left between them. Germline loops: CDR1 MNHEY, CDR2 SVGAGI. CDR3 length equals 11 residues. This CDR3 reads CASSRLNEQFF. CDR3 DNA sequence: TGTGCCAGCAGCCGCTTAAATGAGCAGTTCTTC.